This paragraph covers one T cell receptor (beta chain) sequence. No antigen is known for it. This entry is derived from a study of blood T cells in healthy people across ages. General study points: It was not possible, with unsorted PBMCs, to conclusively compare naive and antigen-experienced cells. Expanded clonotype shifts may have been confounded, as the donors had an unknown CMV status. With naive T cell percentage, TCR beta diversity showed a strong correlation.

The draw of peripheral blood yielded ten milliliters from each donor. Primed by a sample-barcoded 5' primer and a J-beta primer mix, a second PCR proceeded for about 6 to 12 cycles. Each CDR3 protein gets one entry after TCRdb re-called the 5' RACE reads with MiXCR. The sample has about 670,000 distinct CDR3 sequences, around 52% seen once. Trimming cost V 7 bases and J 4 bases; bases outside gene matches: 8. The CDR3 contains 14 residues. CDR1 is SQVTM, CDR2 ANQGSEA, per germline. V and J are TRBV29-1 and TRBJ2-3; 10 bases are a match to TRBD2. The sequenced material came from blood. The TCR sequence derives from an elderly woman in good health. CDR3 amino acids: CSAGGAGGSDTQYF. Written as DNA, the CDR3 is TGCAGCGCCGGGGGAGCGGGAGGGTCAGATACGCAGTATTTT.